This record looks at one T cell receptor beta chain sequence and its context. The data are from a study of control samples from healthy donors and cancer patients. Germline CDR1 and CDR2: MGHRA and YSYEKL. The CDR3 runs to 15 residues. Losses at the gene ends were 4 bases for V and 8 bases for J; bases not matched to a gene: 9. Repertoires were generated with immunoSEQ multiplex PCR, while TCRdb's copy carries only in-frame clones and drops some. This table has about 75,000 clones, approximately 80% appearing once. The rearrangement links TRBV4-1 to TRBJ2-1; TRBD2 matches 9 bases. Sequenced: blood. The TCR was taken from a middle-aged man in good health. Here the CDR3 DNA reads TGCGCCAGCAGCCCCCCGGGACTAGCAGGGGATGAGCAGTTCTTC. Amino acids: CASSPPGLAGDEQFF.